What follows are 28 T cell receptor beta chains derived from one specimen sequenced in a study of shared clonotypes between healthy human individuals. Libraries were prepared by immunoSEQ multiplex PCR; TCRdb keeps only in-frame clonotypes and omits some of them. The sample consists of about 1.1 million clones, about four fifths of them appearing once. The sequenced sample consisted of memory CD4+ T cells from PBMCs. Subset of the sample: CD45RA-negative fraction. The receptors were gathered from a man aged 18 to 30 in good health. Some clones in this sample may be carry-over from other donors' samples.

This clone has just one count. The rearrangement uses TRBV28 and TRBJ2-3; D possibly uses TRBD1 or TRBD2 (5 bases each). The CDR3 is 17 residues long. The germline CDR1 and CDR2 sequences are MDHEN and SYDVKM. The V gene lost 2 bases and the J gene lost 2 bases, with 17 bases spanning the gap. The DNA for the CDR3 is TGTGCCAGCAGTTTAGGGGGAGAGATCTACTCCACAGATACGCAGTATTTT. Its translation is CASSLGGEIYSTDTQYF.

This sequence joins TRBV29-1 and TRBJ1-2; D perhaps matches TRBD1 (5 bases). CDR1 and CDR2 from the germline V gene are SQVTM and ANQGSEA. V lost 5 bases and J 7 bases, leaving 14 bases between the germline ends. This CDR3 comprises 12 residues. The CDR3 coding sequence is TGCAGCGTTCGTGCAGGGAGGGGTGGCTACACCTTC. Translation: CSVRAGRGGYTF.

The chain couples TRBV10-3 to TRBJ1-2; maybe TRBD1 (6 bases). CDR1 and CDR2 from the germline V gene are ENHRY and SYGVKD. The CDR3 is 13 residues long. Trimming removed 6 bases at V and 4 bases at J, with 12 bases between. The CDR3 here is CAIRRTDGYGYTF. In DNA form, the CDR3 reads TGTGCCATCAGAAGGACAGATGGCTATGGCTACACCTTC.

This clone was counted a few times. V and J are TRBV27 and TRBJ2-2; D might be TRBD1 or TRBD2, each matching 5 bases. The CDR3 is 15 amino acids. The germline V gene has CDR1 MNHEY and CDR2 SMNVEV (reference sequence). Trimming stripped 2 bases from V and 3 bases from J, with 10 bases between. Here the CDR3 DNA reads TGTGCCAGCAGTTTAAACGGGGACGACACCGGGGAGCTGTTTTTT. This translates into CASSLNGDDTGELFF.

The V call is TRBV28, the J call TRBJ2-5; 9 positions agree with TRBD1. J was trimmed by 3 bases and V by 8 bases; bases with no gene match: 7. Germline V gene lookup returns CDR1 MDHEN and CDR2 SYDVKM. The CDR3 contains 14 residues. The CDR3 loop is CASLEDRGKETQYF. CDR3 DNA sequence: TGTGCCAGCCTGGAGGACAGGGGCAAAGAGACCCAGTACTTC.

V gene TRBV5-1 combines with J gene TRBJ1-5; D unclear. CDR3 length: 16 amino acids. Trimming stripped 4 bases from V and 3 bases from J, with 17 bases between. Germline loops: CDR1 SGHRS, CDR2 YFSETQ. CDR3 region: CASSPDGSLYNQPQHF. The CDR3 coding sequence is TGCGCCAGCAGCCCGGATGGCAGCCTCTACAATCAGCCCCAGCATTTT.

This clone was recorded only once. This chain joins TRBV19 and TRBJ2-3; D unresolved. The CDR3 is made up of 15 amino acids. Trimming removed 6 bases at V and 3 bases at J, with 16 bases between. Per germline, CDR1 LNHDA and CDR2 SQIVND (reference sequence). The CDR3 DNA follows: TGTGCCAGTAGATCCCCCGGTGGAGATACAGATACGCAGTATTTT. Translation gives CASRSPGGDTDTQYF.

CDR3 nucleotides: TGTGCCAGCAGCGTGGATGACAGGGGACGGCCCGGGGAGCTGTTTTTT. This gives the protein CASSVDDRGRPGELFF. The rearrangement uses TRBV9 and TRBJ2-2, with 8 bases matching TRBD1. Germline lookup yields CDR1 SGDLS and CDR2 YYNGEE. Unmatched junction bases numbered 9, after V lost 2 bases and J lost 6 bases. The CDR3 loop spans 16 amino acids.

This sequence joins TRBV11-2 and TRBJ2-3; D perhaps matches TRBD2 (6 bases). This CDR3 contains 15 residues. V was trimmed by 5 bases and J by 6 bases, leaving 18 bases between them. The germline gives CDR1 SGHAT, CDR2 FQNNGV. CDR3 DNA sequence: TGTGCCAGCAGCATGGGACTTTCCCCCGGGGATACGCAGTATTTT. Amino acids: CASSMGLSPGDTQYF.

V usage is TRBV15 and J usage is TRBJ1-2, with D unclear. Germline CDR1 LNHNV, CDR2 YYDKDF (reference sequence). The CDR3 sequence is 15 residues long. Trimming left V 1 base short and J 4 bases short, with 13 bases between. The CDR3 here is CATSRVRGVGYGYTF. Written as DNA, the CDR3 is TGTGCCACCAGCAGAGTCCGCGGGGTAGGCTATGGCTACACCTTC. Filled out from reference TRBV15 and TRBJ1-2, the complete variable domain reads DAMVIQNPRYQVTQFGKPVTLSCSQTLNHNVMYWYQQKSSQAPKLLFHYYDKDFNNEADTPDNFQSRRPNTSFCFLDIRSPGLGDTAMYLCATSRVRGVGYGYTFGSGTRLTVV.

The chain carries TRBV28 and TRBJ1-4; no definite D call. CDR1 is MDHEN and CDR2 is SYDVKM in the germline V gene. The V end lost 6 bases, the J end lost 0 bases, and 8 bases lay between the germline ends. CDR3 length equals 14 residues. CDR3 bases: TGTGCCAGCAGAATGGTTGCAACTAATGAAAAACTGTTTTTT. Protein: CASRMVATNEKLFF.

V usage is TRBV5-4 and J usage is TRBJ1-2, with TRBD1 identical over 8 bases. With 2 bases clipped from V and 6 bases from J, the junction kept 9 bases outside the gene matches. Looked up from germline, CDR1 is SGHNT and CDR2 is YYREEE (reference sequence). The CDR3 consists of 15 residues. The CDR3 reads CASSLLQGALDGYTF. The CDR3, as DNA: TGTGCCAGCAGCTTACTCCAGGGGGCTCTGGATGGCTACACCTTC.

The CDR3 loop is CASSAPQGAFTGELFF. The CDR3 nucleotides read TGTGCCAGCAGCGCCCCACAGGGGGCGTTCACCGGGGAGCTGTTTTTT. This rearrangement joins TRBV9 to TRBJ2-2; TRBD1 aligns across 9 bases. The CDR3 loop spans 16 amino acids. The germline V gene encodes CDR1 SGDLS and CDR2 YYNGEE. V lost 3 bases to trimming and J lost 4 bases; unmatched junction nucleotides: 7.

This clone was observed a single time. J is TRBJ2-7 and V is TRBV6-1; 8 nucleotides match TRBD2. There are 15 residues in the CDR3. The ends lost 11 bases at V and 2 bases at J; junction bases unmatched: 14. The germline gives CDR1 MNHNS, CDR2 SASEGT. DNA of the CDR3: TGTGCCCATGGGGATTCGGGACTAGGGACCTACGAGCAGTACTTC. Translating it yields CAHGDSGLGTYEQYF.

The rearrangement uses TRBV21-1 and TRBJ2-2. TRBV21-1 is termed a pseudogene. The CDR3 sequence is 12 residues long. The CDR3 nucleotides read TGTGCCAGCAGCATGTACACCGGGGAGCTGTTTTTT. It translates to CASSMYTGELFF.

The CDR3: CATRTGAYGYTF. The CDR3 nucleotides read TGTGCCACGCGGACAGGGGCGTATGGCTACACCTTC. J is TRBJ1-2 and V is TRBV19, with 9 positions matching TRBD1. This CDR3 is 12 amino acids long. V was pared by 10 bases and J by 5 bases, with 5 bases of the junction left unmatched. The germline gives CDR1 LNHDA, CDR2 SQIVND (reference sequence).

This clone was observed a few times. This sample includes further DNA sequences coding for the same CDR3. The V and J genes are TRBV2 and TRBJ2-7, with 11 bases identical to TRBD2. The CDR3 spans 14 residues. Germline trimming cut 4 bases from V and 2 bases from J; bases unmatched to any gene: 1. CDR1 and CDR2 from the germline V gene are SNHLY and FYNNEI. Written as DNA, the CDR3 is TGTGCCAGCAGTGGACTAGCGGGGCCCTACGAGCAGTACTTC. This gives the protein CASSGLAGPYEQYF.

The V gene is TRBV28, the J gene TRBJ1-6, with D hard to call. Germline CDR1 MDHEN, CDR2 SYDVKM. V lost 3 bases and J 2 bases, leaving 8 bases between the germline ends. The CDR3 is 15 amino acids. The CDR3 sequence is CASSLEGTYNSPLHF. The CDR3, as DNA: TGTGCCAGCAGTTTGGAGGGAACCTATAATTCACCCCTCCACTTT. The variable domain in full, completed from reference TRBV28 and TRBJ1-6, reads DVKVTQSSRYLVKRTGEKVFLECVQDMDHENMFWYRQDPGLGLRLIYFSYDVKMKEKGDIPEGYSVSREKKERFSLILESASTNQTSMYLCASSLEGTYNSPLHFGNGTRLTVT.

The genes are TRBV19 and TRBJ2-7; unclear D gene. This CDR3 is 14 amino acids long. Trimming pared 5 bases from V and 7 bases from J, leaving 18 bases between. From germline, CDR1 is LNHDA and CDR2 SQIVND (reference sequence). CDR3 amino acids: CASSRATAAREQYF. The CDR3 coding sequence is TGTGCCAGTAGTCGCGCTACTGCGGCTAGGGAGCAGTACTTC.

The chain uses TRBV4-1 and TRBJ1-5; the match to TRBD1 covers 8 bases. Trimming took 4 bases from V and 5 from J; bases not matched to a gene: 4. CDR1 is MGHRA, CDR2 YSYEKL, per germline. The CDR3 extends over 14 amino acids. The chain's CDR3 is CASSREDRDQPQHF. CDR3 nucleotides: TGCGCCAGCAGCCGGGAGGACAGGGATCAGCCCCAGCATTTT.

The chain links TRBV29-1 to TRBJ2-7; D gene uncertain. The CDR3 runs 11 residues. With 6 bases removed from V and 4 bases from J, the gap between germline ends came to 10 bases. Germline V CDR1 and CDR2: SQVTM, ANQGSEA. CDR3 bases: TGCAGCGTCCGGACCGGGTACGAGCAGTACTTC. Its protein product is CSVRTGYEQYF.

This chain joins TRBV7-8 and TRBJ1-2; D gene ambiguous. The CDR3 is made up of 12 amino acids. V was cut by 4 bases and J by 8 bases, with 11 bases left in between. Germline assignment: CDR1 SGHVS and CDR2 FQNEAQ. This chain's CDR3 is CASSSSGRGYTF. The DNA for the CDR3 is TGTGCCAGCAGCTCCTCCGGCAGGGGCTACACCTTC. The variable domain in full, with the rest retrieved from reference TRBV7-8 and TRBJ1-2, is GAGVSQSPRYKVAKRGQDVALRCDPISGHVSLFWYQQALGQGPEFLTYFQNEAQLDKSGLPSDRFFAERPEGSVSTLKIQRTQQEDSAVYLCASSSSGRGYTFGSGTRLTVV.

The rearrangement links TRBV7-9 to TRBJ2-5; weak D call: TRBD2 (6 bases). The CDR3 spans 17 residues. Germline assignment: CDR1 SEHNR and CDR2 FQNEAQ (reference sequence). The V gene lost 2 bases and the J gene lost 4 bases, with 20 bases spanning the gap. The CDR3 protein is CASSLPSGLGGSETQYF. The CDR3 DNA reads TGTGCCAGCAGCTTACCCTCCGGTCTTGGAGGGTCAGAGACCCAGTACTTC.

This clone has only a few counts. The chain is built from TRBV5-6 and TRBJ1-2, with unresolved D. Between the trimmed V and J ends, which lost 0 bases and 8 bases, there was a span of 14 bases. The CDR3 spans 14 residues. The germline CDR1 and CDR2 sequences are SGHDT and YYEEEE. The DNA for the CDR3 is TGTGCCAGCAGCTTGGGAGTCCGATTAACGGGCTACACCTTC. Amino acids: CASSLGVRLTGYTF.

The CDR3 DNA sequence: TGTGCCAGCAGTTTCTTCGGGGGTGGGACCCAGTACTTC. Translating it yields CASSFFGGGTQYF. The chain couples TRBV28 to TRBJ2-5, with D possibly TRBD2 on 6 matching bases. The CDR3 totals 13 residues. Trimming pared 3 bases from V and 7 bases from J, leaving 12 bases between. CDR1 and CDR2 (germline): MDHEN, SYDVKM.

The chain is built from TRBV5-6 and TRBJ1-3; weak D call: TRBD1 (6 bases). Germline V gene lookup returns CDR1 SGHDT and CDR2 YYEEEE. The CDR3 runs to 18 residues. Deletions cut 4 bases from V and 4 bases from J, with 24 bases between. This CDR3 reads CASSPGGAGVISGNTIYF. The DNA of the CDR3 is TGTGCCAGCAGCCCTGGTGGGGCAGGGGTCATTTCGGGAAACACCATATATTTT.

The gene calls are TRBV7-9 and TRBJ1-1; TRBD1 aligns across 7 bases. The junction had 13 bases not matched to a gene; V was cut back by 8 bases and J by 4 bases. From germline, CDR1 is SEHNR and CDR2 FQNEAQ (reference sequence). CDR3 length: 15 residues. The CDR3 loop reads CASAGGLGVGTEAFF. The CDR3, as DNA: TGTGCCAGCGCAGGGGGTCTAGGGGTGGGCACTGAAGCTTTCTTT.

V is TRBV7-9 and J is TRBJ2-1; the D gene is possibly TRBD2 (6 bases). Germline values: CDR1 SEHNR, CDR2 FQNEAQ (reference sequence). The CDR3 has 15 amino acids. The V and J ends lost 5 bases and 8 bases respectively, with 19 bases between them. Written as DNA, the CDR3 is TGTGCCAGCAGCCTTATCGGCGGGGAGGTTGATGAGCAGTTCTTC. Its translation is CASSLIGGEVDEQFF.